This T cell receptor (beta chain) came from a study of T cell responses to AZD1222 COVID-19 vaccine. Clones were sequenced by immunoSEQ multiplex PCR, and TCRdb holds only the in-frame ones, with some missing. Here the sample spans more than 140,000 clones, about 89% being singletons. The study, taken as a whole, reports: White British people made up most donors, females outnumbered males, and clonal diversity was possibly underestimated. No repertoire was sampled before or during the peak T cell response, only after it.

Worth noting for this clone: Its antigen is still unknown.

CDR3 size: 18 residues. Trimming took off 3 bases at V and 4 bases at J, with 23 bases between the two ends. The germline CDR1 and CDR2 sequences are SGHRS and YFSETQ. The sample in question was peripheral blood, obtained on day 0 of AZD1222 vaccination. This chain uses TRBV5-1 with TRBJ2-1; either TRBD1 or TRBD2 may supply D (5 bases each). The sequence derives from an adult in good health. CDR3 in amino acids: CASSSKTTLAGKYNEQFF. Written as DNA, the CDR3 is TGCGCCAGCAGCTCCAAAACCACGCTAGCAGGGAAATACAATGAGCAGTTCTTC.